The rows below give T cell receptor beta chains drawn from one sample of a study of CD8 T cells in Susac syndrome. TCRdb re-called the immunoSEQ multiplex PCR reads with MiXCR, one entry per CDR3 protein. The sample consists of some 160,000 distinct CDR3 sequences, 94% of them appearing once. The sample taken for sequencing was CD4+ T cells from PBMCs. The receptors were sampled from a human donor with Susac syndrome. Both conserved end residues are part of each CDR3. A D gene is named only where the DNA matches it firmly. Not all rows give a size; the values are once, few, many and, for expanded clones, a class.

j_call v_call d_call clone_size cdr3_aa cdr3_nt
TRBJ2-3 TRBV12-3/TRBV12-4 . . CASSLSRTSGSTDTQYF TGTGCCAGCAGTTTAAGCCGCACTTCGGGGAGCACAGATACGCAGTATTTT
TRBJ2-6 TRBV9 . . CASSGGGFGANVLTF TGTGCCAGCAGCGGTGGAGGGTTCGGGGCCAACGTCCTGACTTTC
TRBJ2-7 TRBV5-4 . once CASSTQKGGSYEQYF TGTGCCAGCAGCACACAAAAGGGGGGCTCCTACGAGCAGTACTTC
TRBJ2-1 TRBV6-2/TRBV6-3 . . CASTSANEQFF TGTGCCAGCACCTCAGCGAATGAGCAGTTCTTC
TRBJ1-2 TRBV7-2 TRBD1 . CASSRTGGDYGYTF TGTGCCAGCAGCAGGACAGGGGGCGACTATGGCTACACCTTC
TRBJ1-5 TRBV2 . . CASSDESGNQPQHF TGTGCCAGCAGTGACGAGTCGGGCAATCAGCCCCAGCATTTT
TRBJ2-1 TRBV20-1 . . CSALDRDRGNNEQFF TGCAGTGCCCTGGACCGGGACCGAGGGAACAATGAGCAGTTCTTC
TRBJ1-5 TRBV18 . . CASSHGQLVNQPQHF TGTGCCAGCTCACACGGACAGCTCGTCAATCAGCCCCAGCATTTT
TRBJ1-2 TRBV25-1 TRBD1 . CASSEALGQAAGYTF TGTGCCAGCAGTGAAGCCTTGGGACAGGCGGCGGGCTACACCTTC
TRBJ2-3 TRBV20-1 TRBD1 . CSARSTGADTQYF TGCAGTGCTAGGAGCACAGGGGCAGATACGCAGTATTTT
TRBJ2-7 TRBV5-4 . . CASSHWGSVVTYEQYF TGTGCCAGCAGCCATTGGGGCTCAGTAGTTACCTACGAGCAGTACTTC
TRBJ2-3 TRBV5-1 TRBD1 . CASSRGYRGQRADTQYF TGCGCCAGCAGCCGGGGATACAGGGGGCAGAGGGCAGATACGCAGTATTTT
TRBJ1-1 TRBV11-2 . . CASSPRRKNTEAFF TGTGCCAGCAGCCCTCGTAGAAAGAACACTGAAGCTTTCTTT
TRBJ1-1 TRBV20-1 . . CSARDPAEGPDTEAFF TGCAGTGCTAGAGATCCCGCGGAGGGCCCGGACACTGAAGCTTTCTTT
TRBJ2-3 TRBV20-1 . . CSATRLLDRTDTQYF TGCAGTGCTACCCGACTACTAGATCGGACAGATACGCAGTATTTT